This T cell receptor beta chain emerged from a study of PD-L1 blockade in urothelial cancer. The CDR3 is made up of 17 amino acids. Germline V gene sequence: CDR1 LNHDA, CDR2 SQIVND (reference sequence). V shed 5 bases, J shed 3 bases, and the junction held 15 bases outside the gene matches. Some clones are missing from TCRdb's copy, which holds only in-frame ones; the method was immunoSEQ multiplex PCR. The profile shows about 95,000 clones, roughly 90% of them singletons. This clone has just one count. Time point of the sample: pretreatment peripheral blood. J is TRBJ1-1 and V is TRBV19; 7 nucleotides match TRBD1. Sequences were derived from PBMCs, sampled around atezolizumab (anti-PD-L1) treatment. This clonotype originated in a man aged 60 to 69 with urothelial cancer. The DNA for the CDR3 is TGTGCCAGTAGTCCATTTGGGAACAGGGGTATGTACACTGAAGCTTTCTTT. Translated: CASSPFGNRGMYTEAFF.